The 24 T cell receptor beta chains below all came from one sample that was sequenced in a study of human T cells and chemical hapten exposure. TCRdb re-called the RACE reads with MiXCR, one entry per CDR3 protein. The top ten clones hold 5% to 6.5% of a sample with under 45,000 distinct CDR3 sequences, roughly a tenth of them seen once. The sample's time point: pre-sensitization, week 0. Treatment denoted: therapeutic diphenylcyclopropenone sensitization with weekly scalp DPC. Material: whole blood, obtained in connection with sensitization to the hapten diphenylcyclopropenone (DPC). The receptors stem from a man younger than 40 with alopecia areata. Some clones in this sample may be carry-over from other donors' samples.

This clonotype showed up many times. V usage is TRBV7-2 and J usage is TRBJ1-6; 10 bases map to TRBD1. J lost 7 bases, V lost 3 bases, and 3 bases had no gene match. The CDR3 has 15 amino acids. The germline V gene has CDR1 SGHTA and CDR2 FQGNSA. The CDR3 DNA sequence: TGTGCCAGCAGCTTCACGGGACAGGGGAATTCACCCCTCCACTTT. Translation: CASSFTGQGNSPLHF.

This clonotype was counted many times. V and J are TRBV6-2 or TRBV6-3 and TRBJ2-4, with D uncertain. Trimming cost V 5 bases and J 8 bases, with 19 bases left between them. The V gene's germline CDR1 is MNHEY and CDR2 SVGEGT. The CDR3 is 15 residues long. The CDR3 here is CASSPMDPEKDIQYF. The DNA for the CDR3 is TGTGCCAGCAGTCCTATGGACCCCGAAAAGGACATTCAGTACTTC.

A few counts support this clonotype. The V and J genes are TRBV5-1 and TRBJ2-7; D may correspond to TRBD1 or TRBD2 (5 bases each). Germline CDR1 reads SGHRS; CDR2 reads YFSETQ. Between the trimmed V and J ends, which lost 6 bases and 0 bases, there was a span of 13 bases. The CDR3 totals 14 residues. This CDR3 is CASNNRDVSYEQYF. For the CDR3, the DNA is TGCGCCAGCAATAATCGGGACGTCTCCTACGAGCAGTACTTC.

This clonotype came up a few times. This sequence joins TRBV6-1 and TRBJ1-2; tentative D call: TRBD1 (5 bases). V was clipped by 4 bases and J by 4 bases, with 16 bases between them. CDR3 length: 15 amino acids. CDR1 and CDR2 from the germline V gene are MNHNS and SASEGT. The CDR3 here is CASSAHLQDVYGYTF. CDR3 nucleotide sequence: TGTGCCAGCAGTGCTCACTTACAGGACGTCTATGGCTACACCTTC.

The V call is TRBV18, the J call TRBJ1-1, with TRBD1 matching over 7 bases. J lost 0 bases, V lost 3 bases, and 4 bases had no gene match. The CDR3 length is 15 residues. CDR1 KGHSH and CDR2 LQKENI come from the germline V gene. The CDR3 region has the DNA TGTGCCAGCTCACCGATGACAGGGCTGAACACTGAAGCTTTCTTT. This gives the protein CASSPMTGLNTEAFF.

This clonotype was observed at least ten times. CDR3 DNA sequence: TGTGCCAGCAAACTTGGTCAGGCGAACACCGGGGAGCTGTTTTTT. Encoded protein: CASKLGQANTGELFF. The chain recombines TRBV2 with TRBJ2-2, with no clear D. Germline V gene data show CDR1 as SNHLY and CDR2 as FYNNEI. V gave up 7 bases and J gave up 0 bases, with 12 bases separating them. The CDR3 loop spans 15 amino acids.

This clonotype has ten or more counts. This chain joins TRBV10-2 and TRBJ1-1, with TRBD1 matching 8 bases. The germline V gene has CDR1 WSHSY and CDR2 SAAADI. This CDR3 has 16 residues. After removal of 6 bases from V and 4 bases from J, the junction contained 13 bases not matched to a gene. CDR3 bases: TGCGCCAGCAGCACAACAGGGGGAACTATGGGCACTGAAGCTTTCTTT. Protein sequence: CASSTTGGTMGTEAFF.

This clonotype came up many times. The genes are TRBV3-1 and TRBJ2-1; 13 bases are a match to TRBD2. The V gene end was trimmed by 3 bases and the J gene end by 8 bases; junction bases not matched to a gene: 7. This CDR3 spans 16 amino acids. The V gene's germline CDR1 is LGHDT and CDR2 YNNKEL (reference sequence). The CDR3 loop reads CASSQGGLAGADEQFF. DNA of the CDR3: TGTGCCAGCAGCCAGGGTGGACTAGCGGGAGCTGATGAGCAGTTCTTC.

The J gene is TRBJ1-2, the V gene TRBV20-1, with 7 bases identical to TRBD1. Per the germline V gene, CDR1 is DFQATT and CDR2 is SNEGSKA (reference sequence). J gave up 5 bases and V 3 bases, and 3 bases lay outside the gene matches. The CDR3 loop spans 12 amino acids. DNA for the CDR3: TGCAGTGCTAGTGGGACAGAGTATGGCTACACCTTC. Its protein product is CSASGTEYGYTF.

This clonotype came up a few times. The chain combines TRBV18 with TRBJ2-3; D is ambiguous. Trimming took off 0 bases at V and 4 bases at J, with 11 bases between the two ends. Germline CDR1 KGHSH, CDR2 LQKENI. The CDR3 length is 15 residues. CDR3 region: CASSPPVGNADTQYF. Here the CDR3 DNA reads TGTGCCAGCTCACCACCAGTGGGGAACGCAGATACGCAGTATTTT.

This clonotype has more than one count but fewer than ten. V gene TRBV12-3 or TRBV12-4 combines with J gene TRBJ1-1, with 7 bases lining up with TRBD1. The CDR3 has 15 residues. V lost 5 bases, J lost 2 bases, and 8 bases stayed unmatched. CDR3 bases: TGTGCCAGCAGTCACCCCCGACAGGGAAACACTGAAGCTTTCTTT. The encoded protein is CASSHPRQGNTEAFF.

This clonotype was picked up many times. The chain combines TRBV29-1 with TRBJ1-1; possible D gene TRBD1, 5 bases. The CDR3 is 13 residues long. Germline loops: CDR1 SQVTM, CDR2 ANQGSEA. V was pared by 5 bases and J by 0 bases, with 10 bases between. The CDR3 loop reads CSVRLGLNTEAFF. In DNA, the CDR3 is TGCAGCGTTCGCCTGGGACTGAACACTGAAGCTTTCTTT.

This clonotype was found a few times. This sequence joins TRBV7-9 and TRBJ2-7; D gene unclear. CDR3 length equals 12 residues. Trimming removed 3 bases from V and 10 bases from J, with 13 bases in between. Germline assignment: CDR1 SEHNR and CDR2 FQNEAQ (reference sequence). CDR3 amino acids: CASSFALEFQYF. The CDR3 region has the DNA TGTGCCAGCAGCTTTGCCCTTGAGTTTCAGTACTTC.

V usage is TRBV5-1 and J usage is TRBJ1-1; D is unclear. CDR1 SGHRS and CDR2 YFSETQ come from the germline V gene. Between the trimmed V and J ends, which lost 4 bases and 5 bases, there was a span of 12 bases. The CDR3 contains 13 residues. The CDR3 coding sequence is TGCGCCAGCAGCCTACTAATGGGGACTGAAGCTTTCTTT. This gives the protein CASSLLMGTEAFF.

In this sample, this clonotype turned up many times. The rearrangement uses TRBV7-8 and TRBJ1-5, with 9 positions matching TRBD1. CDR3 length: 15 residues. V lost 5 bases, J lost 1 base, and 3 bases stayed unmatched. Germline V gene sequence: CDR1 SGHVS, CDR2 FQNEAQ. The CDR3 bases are TGTGCCAGCAGCCGGACAGGGGCAAGCAATCAGCCCCAGCATTTT. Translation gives CASSRTGASNQPQHF.

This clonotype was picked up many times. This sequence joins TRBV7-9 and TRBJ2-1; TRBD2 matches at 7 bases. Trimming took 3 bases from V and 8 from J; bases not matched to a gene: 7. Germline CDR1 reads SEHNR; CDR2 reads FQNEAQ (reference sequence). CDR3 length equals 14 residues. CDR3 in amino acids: CASSLPGGFHEQFF. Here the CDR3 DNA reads TGTGCCAGCAGCTTGCCCGGGGGGTTCCATGAGCAGTTCTTC.

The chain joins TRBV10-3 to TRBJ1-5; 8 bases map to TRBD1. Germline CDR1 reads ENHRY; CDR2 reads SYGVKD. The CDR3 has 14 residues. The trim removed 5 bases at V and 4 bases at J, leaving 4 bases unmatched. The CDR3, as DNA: TGTGCCATCAGTAACGACAGGGGAAATCAGCCCCAGCATTTT. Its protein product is CAISNDRGNQPQHF.

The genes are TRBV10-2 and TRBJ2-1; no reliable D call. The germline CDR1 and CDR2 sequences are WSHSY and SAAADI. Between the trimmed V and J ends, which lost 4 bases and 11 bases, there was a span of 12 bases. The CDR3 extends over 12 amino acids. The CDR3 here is CASSVGFSQQFF. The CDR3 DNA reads TGCGCCAGCAGTGTTGGGTTTAGCCAGCAGTTCTTC.

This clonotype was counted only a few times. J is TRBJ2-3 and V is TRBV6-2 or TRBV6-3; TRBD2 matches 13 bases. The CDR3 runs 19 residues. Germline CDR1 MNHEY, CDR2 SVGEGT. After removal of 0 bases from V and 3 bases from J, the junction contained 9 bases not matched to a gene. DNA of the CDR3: TGTGCCAGCAGTTACTCGGCAGCGGGACTAGCGGGGACGACAGATACGCAGTATTTT. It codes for CASSYSAAGLAGTTDTQYF.

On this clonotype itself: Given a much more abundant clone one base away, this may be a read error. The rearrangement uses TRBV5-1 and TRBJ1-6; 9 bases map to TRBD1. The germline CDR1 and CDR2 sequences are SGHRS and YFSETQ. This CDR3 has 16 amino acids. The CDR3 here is CASSLDTGGRNSLLHF. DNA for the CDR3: TGCGCCAGCAGCTTGGATACAGGGGGCAGAAATTCACTCCTCCACTTT.

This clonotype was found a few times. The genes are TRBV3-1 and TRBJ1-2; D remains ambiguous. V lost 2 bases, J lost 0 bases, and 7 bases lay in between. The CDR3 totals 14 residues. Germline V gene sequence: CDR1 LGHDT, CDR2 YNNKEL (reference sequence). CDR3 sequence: CASSQHATNYGYTF. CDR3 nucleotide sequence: TGTGCCAGCAGCCAACACGCTACTAACTATGGCTACACCTTC.

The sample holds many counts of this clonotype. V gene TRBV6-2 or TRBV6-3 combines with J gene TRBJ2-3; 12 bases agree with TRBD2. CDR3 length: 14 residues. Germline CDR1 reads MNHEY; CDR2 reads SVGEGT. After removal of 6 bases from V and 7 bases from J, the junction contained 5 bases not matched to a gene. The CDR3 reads CASSLTSGRNTQYF. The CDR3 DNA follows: TGTGCCAGCAGCCTGACTAGCGGGAGAAATACGCAGTATTTT.

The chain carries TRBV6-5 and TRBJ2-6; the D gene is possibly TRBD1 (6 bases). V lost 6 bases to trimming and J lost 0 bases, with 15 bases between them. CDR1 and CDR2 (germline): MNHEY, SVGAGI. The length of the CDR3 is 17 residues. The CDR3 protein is CASSLGQYNSGANVLTF. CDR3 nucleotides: TGTGCCAGCAGCCTTGGACAGTACAACTCTGGGGCCAACGTCCTGACTTTC.

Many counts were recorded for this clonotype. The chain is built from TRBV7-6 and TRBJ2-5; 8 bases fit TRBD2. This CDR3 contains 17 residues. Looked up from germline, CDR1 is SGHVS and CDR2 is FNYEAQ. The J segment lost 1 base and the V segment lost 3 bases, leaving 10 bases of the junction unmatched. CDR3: CASSFQLGSGGQETQYF. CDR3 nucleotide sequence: TGTGCCAGCAGCTTCCAGTTGGGGAGCGGGGGCCAAGAGACCCAGTACTTC.